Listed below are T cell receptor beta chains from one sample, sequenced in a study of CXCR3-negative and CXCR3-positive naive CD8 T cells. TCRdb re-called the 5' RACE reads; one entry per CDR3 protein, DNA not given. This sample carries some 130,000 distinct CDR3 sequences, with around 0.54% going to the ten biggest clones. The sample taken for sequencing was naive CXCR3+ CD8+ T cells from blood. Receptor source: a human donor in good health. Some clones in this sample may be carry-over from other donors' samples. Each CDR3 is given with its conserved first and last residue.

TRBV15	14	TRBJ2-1	CAAADRDYGNEQFF
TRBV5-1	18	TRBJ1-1	CASSLNQAPPNTNTEAFF
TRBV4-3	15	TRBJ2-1	CASSQGTSGYNEQFF
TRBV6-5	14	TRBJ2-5	CASSYSGSQETQYF
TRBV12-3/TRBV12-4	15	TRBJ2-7	CASRGGALGSYEQYF
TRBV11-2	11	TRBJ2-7	CASSTGGEQYF
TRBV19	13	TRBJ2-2	CASSPGGPGELFF
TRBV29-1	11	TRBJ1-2	CSVESGFGYTF
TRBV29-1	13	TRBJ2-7	CSVEHVPGHEQYF
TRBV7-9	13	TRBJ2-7	CASTRGPSYEQYF
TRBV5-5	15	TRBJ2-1	CASSFNLNGAWEQFF
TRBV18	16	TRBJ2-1	CASSDSQAGVLNEQFF
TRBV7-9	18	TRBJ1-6	CASSLIVIDVDYNSPLHF
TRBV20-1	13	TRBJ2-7	CSASVGANYEQYF